A selection of T cell receptor beta chains follows, all from one sample in a study of blood T cell repertoires in COVID-19. Only in-frame clones appear in the TCRdb table, and some are missing; sequencing was by immunoSEQ multiplex PCR. The repertoire holds tens of thousands of clones, with approximately 89% as singletons. Material for sequencing was peripheral blood. The source is a human donor in a cohort sampled during active COVID-19. The CDR3 runs from the conserved cysteine through the conserved F or W. A D gene is named only where the DNA matches it firmly. Where a row states a size, it is once, few, many or the class of an expanded clone; other rows omit it.

abundance	d_gene	v_gene	j_gene	CDR3nt	CDR3aa
.	.	TRBV18	TRBJ2-7	TGTGCCAGCTCCCGGCAGGGGGGCTCCTACGAGCAGTACTTC	CASSRQGGSYEQYF
few	TRBD2	TRBV25-1	TRBJ2-3	TGTGCCAGCAGTGTTACCGGGGGGGAAGCAGATACGCAGTATTTT	CASSVTGGEADTQYF
.	TRBD1	TRBV10-1	TRBJ2-1	TGCGCCAGCAGTGAGCGGGACAGTCCCTACAATGAGCAGTTCTTC	CASSERDSPYNEQFF
.	.	TRBV9	TRBJ2-7	TGTGCCAGCAGCCCTAGGAGCGGCTACGAGCAGTACTTC	CASSPRSGYEQYF
.	.	TRBV19	TRBJ2-1	TGTGCCAGTAGCCTTTCGGGGGACTCCTACAATGAGCAGTTCTTC	CASSLSGDSYNEQFF
.	.	TRBV11-2	TRBJ1-2	TGTGCCAGCAGCTTAGTCCCGGCAGGCCATGGCTACACCTTC	CASSLVPAGHGYTF
.	.	TRBV29-1	TRBJ1-2	TGCAGCGTTGTTCGTAAGGGGTCGGACTATGGCTACACCTTC	CSVVRKGSDYGYTF
few	.	TRBV14	TRBJ1-1	TGTGCCAGCAGCCCCCAGATGAACACTGAAGCTTTCTTT	CASSPQMNTEAFF
.	.	TRBV11-2	TRBJ2-5	TGTGCCAGCAGCACCTCAATCCGGGTCCAAGAGACCCAGTACTTC	CASSTSIRVQETQYF
.	.	TRBV29-1	TRBJ2-5	TGCAGCGTAGACCTAGGAGGCCGAGGGGAGACCCAGTACTTC	CSVDLGGRGETQYF
.	.	TRBV7-2	TRBJ2-2	TGTGCCAGCAGCTCCCGAGGTGACCTCATATCCGGGGAGCTGTTTTTT	CASSSRGDLISGELFF
.	TRBD1	TRBV5-1	TRBJ1-2	TGCGCCAGCAGCTCTGGACAGGGGGCGCAACTCGGTGGCTACACCTTC	CASSSGQGAQLGGYTF
once	.	TRBV28	TRBJ1-5	TGTGCCAGCGCGACACCCCAGACTATTACCGATCAGCCCCAGCATTTT	CASATPQTITDQPQHF
.	.	TRBV7-2	TRBJ1-2	TGTGCCAGCAGCCCCGTCGAGAGGCCCAGCAAACGTGGCTACACCTTC	CASSPVERPSKRGYTF
.	TRBD2	TRBV7-2	TRBJ2-7	TGTGCCAGCAGCCTCTCCCCGGGCGGGGGGGCGCGAGAGCAGTACTTC	CASSLSPGGGAREQYF
.	.	TRBV9	TRBJ1-2	TGTGCCAGCAGCGTAGGGGGGCGGGAGTACTATGGCTACACCTTC	CASSVGGREYYGYTF
once	.	TRBV24-1	TRBJ2-3	TGTGCCACCAGTGATGGAGACAGGACCAGCACAGATACGCAGTATTTT	CATSDGDRTSTDTQYF
few	.	TRBV10-1	TRBJ2-7	TGCGCCAGTCCCCTGGGGGCGGAACAGTACTTC	CASPLGAEQYF
.	TRBD2	TRBV14	TRBJ2-1	TGTGCCAGCAGCCTCCTTGCTAGCGGGGGATTTGAGCAGTTCTTC	CASSLLASGGFEQFF
.	.	TRBV5-4	TRBJ1-3	TGTGCCAGCAGCTTTGAACGGACCATATATTTT	CASSFERTIYF
.	.	TRBV9	TRBJ1-5	TGTGCCAGCAGCGAAGGACACGCGGGGAGCAATCAGCCCCAGCATTTT	CASSEGHAGSNQPQHF
.	TRBD1	TRBV5-1	TRBJ2-6	TGCGCCAGCAGCATTGGACAGGGAGGTGGGGCCAACGTCCTGACTTTC	CASSIGQGGGANVLTF
.	.	TRBV27	TRBJ1-1	TGTGCCAGCAGTCGATACAGGGACGGGACTGAAGCTTTCTTT	CASSRYRDGTEAFF
.	.	TRBV10-3	TRBJ1-5	TGTGCCATCAGTGAGATGGGAGATCAGCCCCAGCATTTT	CAISEMGDQPQHF
.	.	TRBV5-4	TRBJ2-4	TGTGCCAGCAGCTCAGTAGCCAAAAACATTCAGTACTTC	CASSSVAKNIQYF
.	.	TRBV4-2	TRBJ1-5	TGTGCCAGCAGCCGGGACTGGGTCAGCAATCAGCCCCAGCATTTT	CASSRDWVSNQPQHF
.	.	TRBV19	TRBJ1-2	TGTGCCAGTACGGGACTTAATTATGGCTACACCTTC	CASTGLNYGYTF
.	.	TRBV4-3	TRBJ1-4	TGCGCCAGCAGCCAAGATGGGGGCCGACTGGAAAAACTGTTTTTT	CASSQDGGRLEKLFF
.	.	TRBV3-1/TRBV3-2	TRBJ2-7	TGTGCCAGCAGCCAAGGGTTCCGCCCCGGCGAGCAGTACTTC	CASSQGFRPGEQYF
.	.	TRBV6-2/TRBV6-3	TRBJ2-7	TGTGCCAGCAGCGGTAGGAGAGGGAGCTCCTACGAGCAGTACTTC	CASSGRRGSSYEQYF
.	.	TRBV29-1	TRBJ1-2	TGCAGCGTTGACCCAGGGGACTATGGCTACACCTTC	CSVDPGDYGYTF
.	TRBD2	TRBV18	TRBJ2-1	TGTGCCAGCTCACCAGGGAGCGGGGGGGCCTTCAATGAGCAGTTCTTC	CASSPGSGGAFNEQFF
once	.	TRBV7-2	TRBJ1-5	TGTGCCAGCAGCTTCCGACAGCCACTCAATCAGCCCCAGCATTTT	CASSFRQPLNQPQHF
few	TRBD1	TRBV30	TRBJ2-7	TGTGCCTGGAACCGGGACAGTAGGTTCGAGCAGTACTTC	CAWNRDSRFEQYF
once	.	TRBV18	TRBJ2-5	TGTGCCAGCTCCCTGTACCAAGAGACCCAGTACTTC	CASSLYQETQYF
.	TRBD1	TRBV19	TRBJ2-3	TGTGCCAGTAGTCGAGGCAGGGGGCTAGATACGCAGTATTTT	CASSRGRGLDTQYF
.	.	TRBV23-1	TRBJ1-6	TGCGCCAGCAGTCAAGCTTCTGGTATAGTGGATTCACCCCTCCACTTT	CASSQASGIVDSPLHF
.	.	TRBV9	TRBJ2-5	TGTGCCAGCAGCCCCCGGCCGGGGTACCAAGAGACCCAGTACTTC	CASSPRPGYQETQYF
.	.	TRBV6-2/TRBV6-3	TRBJ2-3	TGTGCCAGCAGTTATGCCCCCGGAGGCGGCACAGATACGCAGTATTTT	CASSYAPGGGTDTQYF
once	.	TRBV7-9	TRBJ1-2	TGTGCCAGCAGCGGGGAGCTGAATGGCTACACCTTC	CASSGELNGYTF
.	TRBD2	TRBV7-9	TRBJ2-7	TGTGCCAGCAGCCCACCTATAGCGGGGGGCTACGAGCAGTACTTC	CASSPPIAGGYEQYF
.	TRBD1	TRBV6-1	TRBJ2-4	TGTGCCAGCAGTGAATCGACAGGGGGCAAAAACATTCAGTACTTC	CASSESTGGKNIQYF
.	.	TRBV10-2	TRBJ2-7	TGCGCCAGCAGTGACGTTGCGGGCTACGAGCAGTACTTC	CASSDVAGYEQYF
.	TRBD1	TRBV10-3	TRBJ2-1	TGTGCCATCAGGGGACAGGTTACGAACAATGAGCAGTTCTTC	CAIRGQVTNNEQFF
.	.	TRBV5-1	TRBJ1-4	TGCGCCAGCAGCCCCTCTCGGGGGGCACAAACTAATGAAAAACTGTTTTTT	CASSPSRGAQTNEKLFF
.	TRBD1	TRBV2	TRBJ2-7	TGTGCCACCGCGGGACAGGGCGTCGACGAGCAGTACTTC	CATAGQGVDEQYF
.	.	TRBV6-4	TRBJ1-5	TGTGCCAGCAGTGGTAGGTCTGGCGGGGAGGTCTATCAGCCCCAGCATTTT	CASSGRSGGEVYQPQHF
.	.	TRBV7-9	TRBJ2-1	TGTGCCAGCAGCGCAGTCGGGGGGCAAAATGAGCAGTTCTTC	CASSAVGGQNEQFF
.	.	TRBV7-9	TRBJ2-3	TGTGCCAGCAGCTTTGACTCGAGCACAGATACGCAGTATTTT	CASSFDSSTDTQYF
.	.	TRBV28	TRBJ2-1	TGTGCCAGCATCGGCAGAGGGAACCCCTACAATGAGCAGTTCTTC	CASIGRGNPYNEQFF
.	.	TRBV10-3	TRBJ2-4	TGTGCCATCAGTGAGCACAGGGATTTTGGGGCAGCCAAAAACATTCAGTACTTC	CAISEHRDFGAAKNIQYF
.	.	TRBV3-1/TRBV3-2	TRBJ2-7	TGTGCCAGCAGCCCCGCCGTGAGGCCACCCTACGAGCAGTACTTC	CASSPAVRPPYEQYF